The 8 T cell receptor beta chains below come from one sample, sequenced in a study of OX40 agonist ivuxolimab in advanced cancers. Assay: immunoSEQ multiplex PCR; the TCRdb copy retains only in-frame clones and omits some. The sample holds over 60,000 clones, around 84% seen once. Sample: CD4+ or CD8+ T cells sorted from blood, taken in a trial of the OX40 agonist ivuxolimab. The receptors shown here come from an adult with an advanced solid tumor such as melanoma, head and neck, liver or kidney cancer.

The genes are TRBV28 and TRBJ2-7, with D possibly matching TRBD1 (5 bases). V was cut by 6 bases and J by 0 bases, with 12 bases left in between. The CDR3 has 14 residues. CDR1 and CDR2 from the germline V gene are MDHEN and SYDVKM. CDR3 protein: CASRLDSRSYEQYF. As DNA, the CDR3 is TGTGCCAGCAGACTCGACAGTCGCTCCTACGAGCAGTACTTC. Full variable domain (rest looked up from reference TRBV28 and TRBJ2-7): DVKVTQSSRYLVKRTGEKVFLECVQDMDHENMFWYRQDPGLGLRLIYFSYDVKMKEKGDIPEGYSVSREKKERFSLILESASTNQTSMYLCASRLDSRSYEQYFGPGTRLTVT.

V usage is TRBV19 and J usage is TRBJ1-4; a weak D match, TRBD1 (5 bases). The V end lost 3 bases, the J end lost 13 bases, and 15 bases lay between the germline ends. CDR1 is LNHDA, CDR2 SQIVND, per germline (reference sequence). The CDR3 spans 13 residues. The CDR3: CASSMGEGRILFF. The DNA of the CDR3 is TGTGCCAGTAGTATGGGTGAGGGGAGGATACTGTTTTTT.

J is TRBJ2-7 and V is TRBV5-1, with D perhaps given as TRBD1 or TRBD2 (5 bases each). CDR3 size: 16 residues. V lost 0 bases to trimming and J lost 2 bases, with 15 bases between them. Germline assignment: CDR1 SGHRS and CDR2 YFSETQ. CDR3 coding DNA: TGCGCCAGCAGCTTGGCCGGGACCTCTTTTCCCTACGAGCAGTACTTC. Protein sequence: CASSLAGTSFPYEQYF. Full variable domain (missing parts from reference TRBV5-1 and TRBJ2-7): KAGVTQTPRYLIKTRGQQVTLSCSPISGHRSVSWYQQTPGQGLQFLFEYFSETQRNKGNFPGRFSGRQFSNSRSEMNVSTLELGDSALYLCASSLAGTSFPYEQYFGPGTRLTVT.

The chain recombines TRBV5-1 with TRBJ1-4; D is uncertain. V lost 4 bases, J lost 3 bases, and 13 bases lay in between. CDR3 length: 15 amino acids. Germline loops: CDR1 SGHRS, CDR2 YFSETQ. The CDR3: CASSTLGQANEKLFF. Here the CDR3 DNA reads TGCGCCAGCAGCACCCTCGGGCAGGCTAATGAAAAACTGTTTTTT.

V usage is TRBV28 and J usage is TRBJ1-5, with D perhaps TRBD1 (5 bases). The CDR3 has 12 amino acids. The V and J ends lost 8 bases and 7 bases respectively, with 12 bases between them. The germline V gene has CDR1 MDHEN and CDR2 SYDVKM. The CDR3: CASGAGGQPQHF. CDR3 sequence (DNA): TGTGCCAGCGGGGCAGGCGGGCAGCCCCAGCATTTT.

The chain is built from TRBV19 and TRBJ2-3; the D call may be TRBD1 or TRBD2 (7 bases each). The CDR3 covers 14 residues. The germline V and J ends were trimmed by 5 bases and 5 bases, with 14 bases remaining between them. Germline CDR1 and CDR2: LNHDA and SQIVND (reference sequence). The CDR3 nucleotides are TGTGCCAGTAGTTTGTCAGGGGGGGAAGATACGCAGTATTTT. It translates to CASSLSGGEDTQYF.

The V call is TRBV7-6, the J call TRBJ2-5, with 14 bases aligning to TRBD2. This CDR3 is 18 amino acids long. Per germline, CDR1 SGHVS and CDR2 FNYEAQ. J was trimmed by 3 bases and V by 0 bases; bases with no gene match: 6. CDR3 region: CASSLAPSGLAGEETQYF. The CDR3 DNA reads TGTGCCAGCAGCTTAGCGCCCTCGGGACTAGCGGGAGAAGAGACCCAGTACTTC.

The chain is built from TRBV6-1 and TRBJ1-3, with D uncertain. The CDR3 has 13 amino acids. Trimming removed 8 bases at V and 4 bases at J, with 12 bases between. The V gene's germline CDR1 is MNHNS and CDR2 SASEGT. The DNA for the CDR3 is TGTGCCAGCGAGGTGGGGTCCGGAAACACCATATATTTT. Protein: CASEVGSGNTIYF.